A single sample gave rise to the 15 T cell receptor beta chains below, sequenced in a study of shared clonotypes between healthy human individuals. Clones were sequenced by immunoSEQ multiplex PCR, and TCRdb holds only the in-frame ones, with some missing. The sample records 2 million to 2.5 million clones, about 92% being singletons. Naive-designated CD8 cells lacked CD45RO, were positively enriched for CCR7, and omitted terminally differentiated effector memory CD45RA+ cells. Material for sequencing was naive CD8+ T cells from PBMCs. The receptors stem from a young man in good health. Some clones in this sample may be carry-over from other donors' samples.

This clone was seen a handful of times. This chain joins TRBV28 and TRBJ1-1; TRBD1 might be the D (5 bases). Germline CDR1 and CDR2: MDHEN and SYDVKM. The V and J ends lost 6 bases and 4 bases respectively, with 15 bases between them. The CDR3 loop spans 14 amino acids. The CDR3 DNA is TGTGCCAGCAGCCCCCTGAGGGACTCCACTGAAGCTTTCTTT. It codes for CASSPLRDSTEAFF. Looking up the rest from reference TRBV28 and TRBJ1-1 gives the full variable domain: DVKVTQSSRYLVKRTGEKVFLECVQDMDHENMFWYRQDPGLGLRLIYFSYDVKMKEKGDIPEGYSVSREKKERFSLILESASTNQTSMYLCASSPLRDSTEAFFGQGTRLTVV.

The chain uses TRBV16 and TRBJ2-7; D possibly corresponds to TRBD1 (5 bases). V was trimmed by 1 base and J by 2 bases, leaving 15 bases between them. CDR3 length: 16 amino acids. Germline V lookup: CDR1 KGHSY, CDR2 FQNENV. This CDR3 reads CASSQLIVTDTYEQYF. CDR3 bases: TGTGCCAGCAGCCAATTGATAGTGACGGACACCTACGAGCAGTACTTC.

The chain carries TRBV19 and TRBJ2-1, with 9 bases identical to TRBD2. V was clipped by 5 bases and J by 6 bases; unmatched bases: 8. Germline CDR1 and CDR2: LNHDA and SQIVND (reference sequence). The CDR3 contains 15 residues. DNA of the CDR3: TGTGCCAGTAGTCTCGGGACTAGCTTTATCAATGAGCAGTTCTTC. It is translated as CASSLGTSFINEQFF.

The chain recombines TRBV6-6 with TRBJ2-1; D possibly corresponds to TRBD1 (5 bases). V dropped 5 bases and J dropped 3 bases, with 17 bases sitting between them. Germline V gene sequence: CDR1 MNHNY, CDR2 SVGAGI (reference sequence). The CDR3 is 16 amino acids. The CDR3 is CASSHTQGIGYNEQFF. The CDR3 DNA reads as TGTGCCAGCAGTCATACCCAGGGTATCGGCTACAATGAGCAGTTCTTC.

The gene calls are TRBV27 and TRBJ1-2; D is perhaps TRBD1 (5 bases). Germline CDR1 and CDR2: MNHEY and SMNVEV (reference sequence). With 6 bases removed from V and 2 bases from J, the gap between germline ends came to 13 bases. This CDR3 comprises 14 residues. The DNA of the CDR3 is TGTGCCAGCAGGGAATTAGGGGAAAACTATGGCTACACCTTC. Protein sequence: CASRELGENYGYTF.

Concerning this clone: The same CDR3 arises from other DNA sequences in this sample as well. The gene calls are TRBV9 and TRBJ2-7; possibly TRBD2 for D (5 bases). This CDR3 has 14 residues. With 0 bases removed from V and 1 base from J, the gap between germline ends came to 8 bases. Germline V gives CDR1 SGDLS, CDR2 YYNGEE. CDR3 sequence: CASSVDGSSYEQYF. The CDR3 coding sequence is TGTGCCAGCAGCGTAGATGGGAGTTCCTACGAGCAGTACTTC.

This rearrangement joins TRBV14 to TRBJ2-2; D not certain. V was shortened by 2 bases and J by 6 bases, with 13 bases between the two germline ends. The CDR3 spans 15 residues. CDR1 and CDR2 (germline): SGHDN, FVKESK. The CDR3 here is CASSQLGPKPGELFF. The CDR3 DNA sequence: TGTGCCAGCAGCCAACTAGGGCCTAAACCCGGGGAGCTGTTTTTT.

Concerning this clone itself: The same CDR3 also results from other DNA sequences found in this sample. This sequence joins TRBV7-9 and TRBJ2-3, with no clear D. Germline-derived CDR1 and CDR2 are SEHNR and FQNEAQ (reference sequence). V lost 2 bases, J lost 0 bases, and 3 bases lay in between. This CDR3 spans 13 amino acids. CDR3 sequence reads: CASSLISTDTQYF. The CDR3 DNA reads TGTGCCAGCAGCTTAATTAGCACAGATACGCAGTATTTT.

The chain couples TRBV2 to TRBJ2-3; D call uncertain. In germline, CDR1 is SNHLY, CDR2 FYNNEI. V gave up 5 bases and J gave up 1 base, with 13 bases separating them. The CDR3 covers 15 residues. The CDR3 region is CASSPSFGGTDTQYF. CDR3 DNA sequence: TGTGCCAGCAGTCCTAGTTTTGGAGGCACAGATACGCAGTATTTT.

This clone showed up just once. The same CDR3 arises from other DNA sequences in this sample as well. DNA of the CDR3: TGTGCCAGCAGTCTACTTAGCGGAGATACGCAGTATTTT. This codes for CASSLLSGDTQYF. The chain recombines TRBV27 with TRBJ2-3; perhaps TRBD2 as D (6 bases). Germline loops: CDR1 MNHEY, CDR2 SMNVEV (reference sequence). Deletions cut 5 bases from V and 5 bases from J, with 11 bases between. This CDR3 contains 13 residues.

The CDR3 nucleotides are TGTGCCAGCAGGGACCGGGACGATATCAATCAGCCCCAGCATTTT. As protein: CASRDRDDINQPQHF. This chain connects TRBV5-8 to TRBJ1-5, with D perhaps TRBD1 (5 bases). The CDR3 is made up of 15 amino acids. CDR1 and CDR2 from the germline V gene are SGHTS and YDEGEE. V was pared by 5 bases and J by 3 bases, with 15 bases between.

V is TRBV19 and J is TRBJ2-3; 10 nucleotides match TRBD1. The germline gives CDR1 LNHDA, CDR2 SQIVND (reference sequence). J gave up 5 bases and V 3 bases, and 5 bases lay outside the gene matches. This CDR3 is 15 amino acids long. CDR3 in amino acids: CASSIRDRGGDTQYF. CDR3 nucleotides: TGTGCCAGTAGTATCCGGGACAGGGGCGGAGATACGCAGTATTTT.

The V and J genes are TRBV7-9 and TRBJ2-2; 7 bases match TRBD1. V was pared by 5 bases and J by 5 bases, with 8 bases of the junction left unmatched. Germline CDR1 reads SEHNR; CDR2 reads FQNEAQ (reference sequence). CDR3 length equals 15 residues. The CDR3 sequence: CASSQPGQWTGELFF. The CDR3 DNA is TGTGCCAGCAGCCAGCCGGGACAGTGGACCGGGGAGCTGTTTTTT.

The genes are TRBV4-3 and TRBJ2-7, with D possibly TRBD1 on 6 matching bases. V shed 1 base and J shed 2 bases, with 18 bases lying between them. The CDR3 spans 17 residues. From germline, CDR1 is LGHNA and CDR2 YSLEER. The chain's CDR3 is CASSQAAGTPMTYEQYF. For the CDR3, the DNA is TGCGCCAGCAGCCAAGCCGCCGGGACACCTATGACCTACGAGCAGTACTTC.

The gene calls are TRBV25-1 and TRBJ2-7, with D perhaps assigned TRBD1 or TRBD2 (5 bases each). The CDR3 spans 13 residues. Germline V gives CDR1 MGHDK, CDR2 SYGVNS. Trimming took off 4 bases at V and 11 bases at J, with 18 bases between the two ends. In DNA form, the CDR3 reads TGTGCCAGCAGTGCAGGGACCGCAGGGTACGAGTACTTC. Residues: CASSAGTAGYEYF.